This T cell receptor (beta chain) was obtained from a study of T-cell memory formation after mild COVID-19. About the research overall: TCR clusters showed largely donor specificity. Study-level findings and limits: The CD4+ clones that contracted clustered mainly within CM and EM, and the CD8+ clones concentrated in EMRA.

Using constant-segment primers, 5'RACE produced TCR alpha and TCR beta cDNA libraries carrying sample barcodes and UMIs. TCRdb re-called the 5' RACE reads with MiXCR, one entry per CDR3 protein. The sample records 350,000 to 500,000 distinct CDR3 sequences, about a quarter being singletons. This clonotype was counted a few times. Its target is not known. Sequencing was performed on PBMCs or a T cell subset sorted from them (not recorded which). The origin of this receptor is an adult woman who had mild COVID-19 (a few samples of this study predate the infection). Cell type and time point are not known.

The CDR3 nucleotides are TGTGCCAGCAGCGTAGCAGGACTAGCAAAAGATACGCAGTATTTT. It codes for CASSVAGLAKDTQYF. The chain recombines TRBV9 with TRBJ2-3; 8 nucleotides line up with TRBD2. This CDR3 has 15 amino acids. Germline V gene sequence: CDR1 SGDLS, CDR2 YYNGEE. V lost 0 bases and J lost 5; bases outside the gene matches: 5.